This TCR beta chain is drawn from a study of blood T cell repertoires in COVID-19. The overall study: Both acute and convalescent COVID-19 samples were obtained from the United States, Italy and Spain. Nucleic acid was either cDNA or gDNA, and it came from T cells, B-cell-depleted T cells, or PBMCs.

The CDR3 runs 15 residues. Germline CDR1 reads SGDLS; CDR2 reads YYNGEE. V lost 0 bases and J lost 2, with 11 bases in between. Assignment of participants to cohorts was predicated upon participant-reported clinical history. In the study's own analysis: From reference gene primer amplification, estimates of nucleated cell counts were derived. The protocol was immunoSEQ multiplex PCR, while the TCRdb copy is restricted to in-frame clones and leaves out a portion. From that table come the V and J calls and clone size; the DNA was used to work out D and trimming. The data show 300,000 to 500,000 clones, more than 75% seen once.

Sequenced sample: PBMCs or T cells enriched from blood (not recorded which). The chain is built from TRBV9 and TRBJ1-2; the D is unclear. The sequence derives from a woman in her thirties with acute COVID-19. CDR3 nucleotides: TGTGCCAGCAGCGTAGGGCACGGAGTGAACTATGGCTACACCTTC. This codes for CASSVGHGVNYGYTF.